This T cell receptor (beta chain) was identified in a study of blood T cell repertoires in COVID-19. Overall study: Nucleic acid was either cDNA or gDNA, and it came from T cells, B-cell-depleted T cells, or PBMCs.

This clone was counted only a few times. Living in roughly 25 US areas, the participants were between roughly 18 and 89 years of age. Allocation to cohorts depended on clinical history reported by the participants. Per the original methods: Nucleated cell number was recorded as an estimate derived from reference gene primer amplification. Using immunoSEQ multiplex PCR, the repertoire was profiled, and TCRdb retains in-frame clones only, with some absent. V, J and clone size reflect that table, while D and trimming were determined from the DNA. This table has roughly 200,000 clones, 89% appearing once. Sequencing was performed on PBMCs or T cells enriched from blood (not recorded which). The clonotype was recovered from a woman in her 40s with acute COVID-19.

The DNA of the CDR3 is TGTGCCAGTAGTAACAGGGCCCCTGAAGCTTTCTTT. It codes for CASSNRAPEAFF. V gene TRBV19 combines with J gene TRBJ1-1, with D possibly TRBD1 on 6 matching bases. Germline lookup yields CDR1 LNHDA and CDR2 SQIVND (reference sequence). V lost 4 bases and J 6 bases, leaving 9 bases between the germline ends. This CDR3 contains 12 residues.